The 2 T cell receptor beta chains given below trace back to one sample, sequenced in a study of glioma-infiltrating T cells after dendritic cell vaccination. Repertoires were generated with immunoSEQ multiplex PCR, while TCRdb's copy carries only in-frame clones and drops some. The sample lists roughly 98,000 clones, 65% to 90% seen once, with around 14% in the top ten. The sample was blood, taken before dendritic cell vaccination. Source of these receptors: a human donor with glioblastoma.

This chain links TRBV27 with TRBJ2-5; 7 nucleotides agree with TRBD1. V lost 5 bases and J lost 5; bases outside the gene matches: 8. The germline V gene encodes CDR1 MNHEY and CDR2 SMNVEV (reference sequence). CDR3 length equals 14 residues. In DNA form, the CDR3 reads TGTGCCAGCAGTCAGACAGGGTCTCGGGAGACCCAGTACTTC. Its protein product is CASSQTGSRETQYF.

The J gene is TRBJ1-5, the V gene TRBV2; no reliable D call. Germline assignment: CDR1 SNHLY and CDR2 FYNNEI. Between the trimmed V and J ends, which lost 7 bases and 0 bases, there was a span of 10 bases. The CDR3 sequence is 14 residues long. CDR3 region: CASTREYSNQPQHF. CDR3 bases: TGTGCCAGCACTCGGGAATATAGCAATCAGCCCCAGCATTTT.